The following is a T cell receptor (beta chain) sequence with its context. The antigen is undetermined. The sample originates from a study of T cell responses to AZD1222 COVID-19 vaccine. Study-level findings and limits: Mostly white British, mostly female donors; authors suggested clonal diversity may be underestimated. A rise in Spike-specific TCR breadth and depth followed two AZD1222 doses.

Assay used: immunoSEQ multiplex PCR; TCRdb lists only in-frame clones, some missing. The sample shows 100,000 or so clones, about 88% of them seen only once. Trimming shortened V by 5 bases and J by 1 base, and 15 bases separated the two germline ends. In germline, CDR1 is GTSNPN, CDR2 SVGIG (reference sequence). The CDR3 has 14 amino acids. Second-dose intervals near 4 or 12 weeks were combined. The sequences come from peripheral blood, collected 28 days after the second AZD1222 dose. The sequence was collected from an adult who received the AZD1222 COVID-19 vaccine. This chain links TRBV30 with TRBJ2-7, with D unclear. CDR3 DNA sequence: TGTGCCTGGGCCATGAGTAGGGATTCCTACGAGCAGTACTTC. This gives the protein CAWAMSRDSYEQYF.